The T cell receptor (beta chain) described here comes from a study of blood T cells in healthy people across ages. With a J-beta primer mix and a sample-barcoded 5' primer, a second PCR ran about 6 to 11 cycles. With 12 random nucleotides, a template-switch adaptor tagged each individual cDNA molecule. In TCRdb, the 5' RACE reads were re-called with MiXCR into one record per CDR3 protein. The profile shows about 1.5 million distinct CDR3 sequences, about 45% of them singletons. For this clonotype: Its specificity is not known.

General study points: There was no known CMV status for donors, so expanded clonotype changes were possibly confounded.

Material for sequencing was blood. The clonotype was recovered from a woman aged 18-29 years in good health.

The CDR3 nucleotides read TGTGCCAGCACCCTAGCTAGCGGGAGCCCTACTTCCTACAATGAGCAGTTCTTC. It encodes CASTLASGSPTSYNEQFF. The chain links TRBV6-2 or TRBV6-3 to TRBJ2-1; 10 positions agree with TRBD2. This CDR3 is built from 18 residues. After removal of 7 bases from V and 1 base from J, the junction contained 13 bases not matched to a gene. The germline V gene encodes CDR1 MNHEY and CDR2 SVGEGT.